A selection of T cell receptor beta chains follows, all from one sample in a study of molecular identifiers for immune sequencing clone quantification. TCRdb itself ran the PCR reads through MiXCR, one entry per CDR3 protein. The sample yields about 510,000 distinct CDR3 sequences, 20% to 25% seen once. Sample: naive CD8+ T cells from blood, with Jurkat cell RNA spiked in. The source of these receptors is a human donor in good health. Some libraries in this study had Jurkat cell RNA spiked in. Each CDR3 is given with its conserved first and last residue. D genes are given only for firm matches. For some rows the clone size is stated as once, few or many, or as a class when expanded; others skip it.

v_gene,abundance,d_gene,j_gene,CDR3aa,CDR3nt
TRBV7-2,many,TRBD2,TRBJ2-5,CASSSYLAGDQETQYF,TGTGCCAGCAGCTCTTACTTAGCGGGGGATCAAGAGACCCAGTACTTC
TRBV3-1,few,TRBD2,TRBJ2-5,CASSHGGEETQYF,TGTGCCAGCAGCCATGGGGGGGAGGAGACCCAGTACTTC
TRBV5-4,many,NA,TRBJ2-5,CASSFPREETQYF,TGTGCCAGCAGCTTTCCGCGAGAGGAGACCCAGTACTTC
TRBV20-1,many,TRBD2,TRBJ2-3,CSARGLAGGPDTQYF,TGCAGTGCTAGAGGACTAGCGGGGGGTCCAGATACGCAGTATTTT
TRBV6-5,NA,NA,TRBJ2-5,CASSSTGSAETQYF,TGTGCCAGCAGCTCAACCGGGTCGGCAGAGACCCAGTACTTC
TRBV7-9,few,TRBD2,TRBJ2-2,CASSHGTSGTGELFF,TGTGCCAGCAGCCACGGGACTAGCGGAACCGGGGAGCTGTTTTTT
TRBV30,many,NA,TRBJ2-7,CAWSARGAEQYF,TGTGCCTGGAGCGCTCGAGGGGCCGAGCAGTACTTC
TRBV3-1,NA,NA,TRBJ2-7,CASSTGWRGAYEQYF,TGTGCCAGCAGCACGGGTTGGAGGGGGGCCTACGAGCAGTACTTC
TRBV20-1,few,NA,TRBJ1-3,CSARDLEPYSGNTIYF,TGCAGTGCTAGAGATCTTGAGCCATACTCTGGAAACACCATATATTTT
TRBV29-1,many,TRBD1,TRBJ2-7,CSVYLTSSTGQLSSYEQYF,TGCAGCGTTTATTTAACATCTTCTACGGGACAGTTAAGCTCCTACGAGCAGTACTTC
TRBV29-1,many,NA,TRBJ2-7,CSVEVYTEWYF,TGCAGCGTTGAAGTGTACACCGAGTGGTACTTC
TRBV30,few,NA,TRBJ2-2,CAWSVEAGELFF,TGTGCCTGGAGTGTAGAGGCCGGGGAGCTGTTTTTT
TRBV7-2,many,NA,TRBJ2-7,CASSLGGPGNEQYF,TGTGCCAGCAGCTTGGGGGGGCCAGGGAACGAGCAGTACTTC
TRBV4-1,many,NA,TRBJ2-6,CASSQPLSGANVLTF,TGCGCCAGCAGCCAGCCGCTCTCTGGGGCCAACGTCCTGACTTTC
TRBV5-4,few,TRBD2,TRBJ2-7,CASSLEVAGHYEQYF,TGTGCCAGCAGCCTAGAAGTAGCGGGACACTACGAGCAGTACTTC
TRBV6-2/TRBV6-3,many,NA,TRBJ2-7,CASSPFNDEQYF,TGTGCCAGCAGTCCCTTCAACGACGAGCAGTACTTC
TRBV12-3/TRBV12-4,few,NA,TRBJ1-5,CASSLTVGNQPQHF,TGTGCCAGCAGTTTGACAGTGGGCAATCAGCCCCAGCATTTT
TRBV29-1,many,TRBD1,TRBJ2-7,CSVRTGESSYEQYF,TGCAGCGTCAGGACAGGGGAAAGCTCCTACGAGCAGTACTTC
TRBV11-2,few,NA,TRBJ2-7,CASSSGSREQYF,TGTGCCAGCAGCTCCGGTAGCCGCGAGCAGTACTTC
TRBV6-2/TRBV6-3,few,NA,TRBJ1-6,CASEQAQGLGSPLHF,TGTGCCAGCGAACAAGCGCAGGGGTTAGGGTCACCCCTCCACTTT
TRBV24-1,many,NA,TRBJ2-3,CATSDQATPGADTQYF,TGTGCCACCAGTGATCAGGCCACTCCGGGGGCCGATACGCAGTATTTT
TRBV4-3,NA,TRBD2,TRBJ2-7,CASSLESGLATYEQYF,TGCGCCAGCAGCCTCGAATCCGGACTAGCGACCTACGAGCAGTACTTC
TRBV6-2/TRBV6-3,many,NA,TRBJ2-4,CATSIATFLDIQYF,TGTGCCACCTCGATCGCTACGTTCCTCGACATTCAGTACTTC
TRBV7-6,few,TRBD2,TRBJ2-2,CASSLLGLAIRTGNTGELFF,TGTGCCAGCAGCTTACTGGGACTAGCGATCCGGACCGGGAACACCGGGGAGCTGTTTTTT
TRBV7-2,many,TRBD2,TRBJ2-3,CASSLALMTAGGEYTQYF,TGTGCCAGCAGCTTAGCGCTAATGACGGCGGGGGGCGAGTACACGCAGTATTTT
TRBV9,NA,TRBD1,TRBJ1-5,CASSARGWGNQPQHF,TGTGCCAGCAGCGCCAGGGGGTGGGGGAATCAGCCCCAGCATTTT
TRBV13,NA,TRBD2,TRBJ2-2,CASSLTAGGPVTGELFF,TGTGCCAGCAGCTTAACAGCGGGGGGCCCGGTCACCGGGGAGCTGTTTTTT
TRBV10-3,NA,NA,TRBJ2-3,CAISDLWGGVEEDTQYF,TGTGCCATCAGTGATTTGTGGGGTGGAGTAGAGGAAGATACGCAGTATTTT
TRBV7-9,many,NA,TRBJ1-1,CASSLQGRHTEAFF,TGTGCCAGCAGCTTACAGGGACGTCACACTGAAGCTTTCTTT
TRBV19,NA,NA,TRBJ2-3,CASSRGYTDTQYF,TGTGCCAGTAGTCGGGGATACACAGATACGCAGTACTTT
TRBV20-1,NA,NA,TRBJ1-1,CSAKMGIMNTEAFF,TGCAGTGCTAAGATGGGAATAATGAACACTGAAGCTTTCTTT
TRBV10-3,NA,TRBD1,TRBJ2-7,CAISDSTGGSYEQYF,TGTGCCATCAGTGACTCCACAGGGGGATCCTACGAGCAGTACTTC
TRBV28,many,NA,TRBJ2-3,CASKEVPTDTQYF,TGTGCCAGCAAAGAGGTCCCCACAGATACGCAGTATTTT
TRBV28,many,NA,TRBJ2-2,CASSLFRDTKYTGELFF,TGTGCCAGCAGTTTATTTCGGGACACAAAATACACCGGGGAGCTGTTTTTT
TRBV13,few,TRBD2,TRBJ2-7,CASSGRLAGGPQYF,TGTGCCAGCAGCGGCAGACTAGCGGGGGGGCCGCAGTACTTC
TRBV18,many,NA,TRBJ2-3,CASSPRWDGTTDTQYF,TGTGCCAGCTCACCACGATGGGACGGAACCACAGATACGCAGTATTTT
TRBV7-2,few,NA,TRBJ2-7,CASSPESLTSYEQYF,TGTGCCAGCAGCCCTGAGAGTCTGACCTCCTACGAGCAGTACTTC
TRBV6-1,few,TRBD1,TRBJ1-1,CASSGIGTGDTEAFF,TGTGCCAGCAGCGGGATTGGGACAGGGGACACTGAAGCTTTCTTT
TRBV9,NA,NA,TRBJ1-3,CASSQGPSSGNTTYF,TGTGCCAGCAGCCAGGGGCCTAGCTCTGGAAACACCACATATTTT
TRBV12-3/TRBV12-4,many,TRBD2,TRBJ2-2,CASSPPPTTSGSGTGELFF,TGTGCCAGCAGTCCCCCCCCCACTACTAGCGGGAGTGGCACCGGGGAGCTGTTTTTT
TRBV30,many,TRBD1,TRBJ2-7,CAWSLTGDYYEQYF,TGTGCCTGGAGTTTGACAGGGGATTACTACGAGCAGTACTTC
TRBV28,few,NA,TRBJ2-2,CASTTRWAVKNTGELFF,TGTGCCAGCACTACTAGGTGGGCAGTCAAGAACACCGGGGAGCTGTTTTTT
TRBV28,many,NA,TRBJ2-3,CASSLLGRAHTQYF,TGTGCCAGCAGTTTACTCGGGAGAGCACATACGCAGTATTTT
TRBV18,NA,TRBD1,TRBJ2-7,CASSPFGTGGYEQYF,TGTGCCAGCTCACCATTTGGGACAGGGGGATACGAGCAGTACTTC
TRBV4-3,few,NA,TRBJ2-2,CASSQGVKTGELFF,TGCGCCAGCAGCCAAGGGGTCAAGACCGGGGAGCTGTTTTTT
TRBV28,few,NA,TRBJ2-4,CASRKGLGAKNIQYF,TGTGCCAGCAGAAAGGGCCTGGGGGCCAAAAACATTCAGTACTTC
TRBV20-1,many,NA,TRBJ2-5,CSARDVVAGQETQYF,TGCAGTGCTAGAGATGTCGTGGCGGGACAAGAGACCCAGTACTTC
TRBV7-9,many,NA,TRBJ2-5,CASSLVGQETQYF,TGTGCCAGCAGTTTGGTTGGACAAGAGACCCAGTACTTC
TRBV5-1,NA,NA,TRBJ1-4,CASRLTTGGKSELFF,TGCGCCAGCAGGCTTACGACAGGCGGTAAGAGTGAACTGTTTTTT
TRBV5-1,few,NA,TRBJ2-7,CASSLDLGRSSYEQYF,TGCGCCAGCAGCTTGGATCTTGGCAGGAGCTCCTACGAGCAGTACTTC
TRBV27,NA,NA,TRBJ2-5,CASSQDIQETQYF,TGTGCCAGCAGTCAGGACATCCAAGAGACCCAGTACTTC
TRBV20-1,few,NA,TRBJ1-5,CSARDVQTEILYSNQPQHF,TGCAGTGCTAGAGATGTGCAGACGGAGATACTTTATAGCAATCAGCCCCAGCATTTT
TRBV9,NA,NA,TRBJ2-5,CASSAPNDRGGETQYF,TGTGCCAGCAGCGCCCCCAATGACAGGGGAGGGGAGACCCAGTACTTC
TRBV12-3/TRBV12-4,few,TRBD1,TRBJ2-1,CASSLRTGSDEQFF,TGTGCCAGCAGTTTACGGACAGGTTCTGATGAGCAGTTCTTC
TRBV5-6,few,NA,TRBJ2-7,CASSAGGAAEQYF,TGTGCCAGCAGCGCAGGGGGGGCAGCCGAGCAGTACTTC
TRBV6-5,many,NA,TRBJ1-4,CASSYRAFPEKLFF,TGTGCCAGCAGTTATCGGGCCTTTCCTGAAAAACTGTTTTTT